The 25 T cell receptor beta chains presented below share a single source sample, sequenced in a study of Ad26.COV2.S vaccination and SARS-CoV-2 variants. Regarding treatment: some 19 received Ad26.COV2.S at low or high dose, single or two shots; about 5 received placebo; per-sample allocation not given. Sampling was done on day 63 after the first vaccine or placebo injection. Here immunoSEQ multiplex PCR was the method, and the copy in TCRdb shows in-frame clones only, minus some. Of hundreds of thousands of clones detected, 89% appear once; the ten largest clones hold 2.5% to 3%. The specimen comprised peripheral blood, sampled in a trial of Ad26.COV2.S vaccine versus placebo. These receptors came from a person aged 18-65 years who received the Ad26.COV2.S COVID-19 vaccine or a placebo.

The chain links TRBV6-5 to TRBJ1-4; 7 nucleotides align to TRBD1. V shed 5 bases, J shed 8 bases, and the junction held 11 bases outside the gene matches. CDR1 and CDR2 from the germline V gene are MNHEY and SVGAGI. This CDR3 contains 15 residues. The CDR3 loop reads CASSPYRGVGEKLFF. The CDR3 DNA follows: TGTGCCAGCAGTCCGTACAGGGGAGTAGGGGAAAAACTGTTTTTT.

CDR3 loop: CASRLSGELFF. The CDR3 DNA sequence: TGTGCCAGCAGGCTATCTGGGGAGCTGTTTTTT. V and J are TRBV7-9 and TRBJ2-2; D is unclear. The germline V gene encodes CDR1 SEHNR and CDR2 FQNEAQ (reference sequence). The CDR3 is 11 residues long. With 6 bases removed from V and 8 bases from J, the gap between germline ends came to 7 bases.

This clone is a singleton in its sample. The chain has TRBV23-1 and TRBJ2-2, with 10 bases identical to TRBD1. TRBV23-1 is an open reading frame, and its role is uncertain. This CDR3 spans 24 amino acids. Trimming cost V 3 bases and J 4 bases; bases outside gene matches: 29. CDR3 protein: CASSQVSFGGDRGGGNRGTGELFF. Here the CDR3 DNA reads TGCGCCAGCAGTCAGGTGTCTTTTGGTGGGGACAGGGGTGGCGGGAATCGGGGCACCGGGGAGCTGTTTTTT.

The chain has TRBV6-5 and TRBJ1-5; D perhaps matches TRBD1 (5 bases). V gave up 4 bases and J gave up 9 bases, with 13 bases separating them. CDR1 is MNHEY, CDR2 SVGAGI, per germline. The CDR3 is 13 amino acids. CDR3 region: CASSWQGSSPQHF. The CDR3 nucleotides are TGTGCCAGCAGTTGGCAGGGCTCATCGCCCCAGCATTTT.

The chain has TRBV5-1 and TRBJ2-2; D is undetermined. This CDR3 is 15 amino acids long. The V and J ends lost 0 bases and 2 bases respectively, with 8 bases between them. Germline CDR1 is SGHRS and CDR2 is YFSETQ. This CDR3 is CASSLDALNTGELFF. DNA for the CDR3: TGCGCCAGCAGCTTGGACGCTCTTAACACCGGGGAGCTGTTTTTT.

The chain recombines TRBV28 with TRBJ2-1; 11 bases match TRBD1. The CDR3 spans 15 residues. In germline, CDR1 is MDHEN, CDR2 SYDVKM. The junction had 9 bases not matched to a gene; V was cut back by 7 bases and J by 7 bases. CDR3 amino acids: CASKGFGTGGNEQFF. CDR3 coding DNA: TGTGCCAGCAAAGGTTTCGGGACAGGGGGGAATGAGCAGTTCTTC.

This clone was seen once. The chain joins TRBV6-6 to TRBJ2-4; 10 bases match TRBD1. V lost 5 bases and J lost 3; bases outside the gene matches: 7. This CDR3 region has 16 residues. In germline, CDR1 is MNHNY, CDR2 SVGAGI (reference sequence). The CDR3 is CASSPGQGVVKNIQYF. For the CDR3, the DNA is TGTGCCAGCAGTCCCGGACAGGGGGTAGTCAAAAACATTCAGTACTTC.

This clone was observed a few times. This sequence joins TRBV6-6 and TRBJ2-7, with D perhaps TRBD1 (6 bases). CDR3 length: 15 amino acids. Trimming cost V 2 bases and J 4 bases, with 15 bases left between them. CDR1 is MNHNY and CDR2 is SVGAGI in the germline V gene (reference sequence). CDR3 protein: CASSYKGQGCYEQYF. The DNA of the CDR3 is TGTGCCAGCAGTTACAAGGGGCAGGGGTGTTACGAGCAGTACTTC.

The CDR3 nucleotides are TGTGCCAGCAGCCCGGAAGCGGATCCCGGGGAGCTGTTTTTT. Its protein is CASSPEADPGELFF. V usage is TRBV13 and J usage is TRBJ2-2, with D possibly being TRBD2 (5 bases). The V and J ends lost 5 bases and 6 bases respectively, with 13 bases between them. The CDR3 totals 14 residues. Germline assignment: CDR1 PRHDT and CDR2 FYEKMQ (reference sequence). Looking up the rest from reference TRBV13 and TRBJ2-2 gives the full variable domain: AAGVIQSPRHLIKEKRETATLKCYPIPRHDTVYWYQQGPGQDPQFLISFYEKMQSDKGSIPDRFSAQQFSDYHSELNMSSLELGDSALYFCASSPEADPGELFFGEGSRLTVL.

This chain links TRBV4-3 with TRBJ1-2; 8 nucleotides align to TRBD1. Losses at the gene ends were 0 bases for V and 4 bases for J; bases not matched to a gene: 4. Germline loops: CDR1 LGHNA, CDR2 YSLEER. The CDR3 extends over 15 amino acids. The CDR3 DNA is TGCGCCAGCAGCCAAGATTACAGGGGGTCCTATGGCTACACCTTC. Translation gives CASSQDYRGSYGYTF.

The V and J genes are TRBV12-3 or TRBV12-4 and TRBJ1-5; no reliable D call. V was clipped by 4 bases and J by 4 bases, with 5 bases between them. The length of the CDR3 is 12 residues. In nucleotides, the CDR3 is TGTGCCAGCAGTTATCAAAATCAGCCCCAGCATTTT. This gives the protein CASSYQNQPQHF.

J is TRBJ2-1 and V is TRBV5-1; D might be TRBD2 (6 bases). V was pared by 3 bases and J by 2 bases, with 12 bases between. The CDR3 sequence is 15 residues long. Germline lookup yields CDR1 SGHRS and CDR2 YFSETQ. CDR3 in DNA: TGCGCCAGCAGCTCTGTAGCGGTCCCCTACAATGAGCAGTTCTTC. Amino acids: CASSSVAVPYNEQFF.

The count of this clone is one. The rearrangement links TRBV7-9 to TRBJ2-3, with D perhaps given as TRBD1 or TRBD2 (6 bases each). Germline V gene sequence: CDR1 SEHNR, CDR2 FQNEAQ (reference sequence). Trimming left V 1 base short and J 4 bases short, with 15 bases between. The CDR3 runs 16 residues. In DNA, the CDR3 is TGTGCCAGCAGCTTAGGGGTGACCGGGGGCGCAGATACGCAGTATTTT. Its protein product is CASSLGVTGGADTQYF.

Only one count was recorded for this clone. This chain uses TRBV14 with TRBJ2-7; 7 nucleotides match TRBD1. This CDR3 has 15 residues. J was trimmed by 1 base and V by 4 bases; bases with no gene match: 7. Germline V gene sequence: CDR1 SGHDN, CDR2 FVKESK. The CDR3 bases are TGTGCCAGCAGCCGGGGACCGGGACAGTCCTACGAGCAGTACTTC. It yields the protein CASSRGPGQSYEQYF.

The chain is built from TRBV12-3 or TRBV12-4 and TRBJ1-5; TRBD1 might be the D (6 bases). This CDR3 is 12 amino acids long. Trimming left V 4 bases short and J 7 bases short, with 8 bases between. CDR3: CASSWGPQPQHF. CDR3 DNA sequence: TGTGCCAGCAGTTGGGGGCCCCAGCCCCAGCATTTT.

This chain uses TRBV6-5 with TRBJ1-2; no clear D gene. Germline CDR1 and CDR2: MNHEY and SVGAGI. V was clipped by 6 bases and J by 7 bases, with 9 bases between them. The CDR3 spans 11 residues. This CDR3 is CASSLRPGYTF. In DNA form, the CDR3 reads TGTGCCAGCAGCCTCAGGCCTGGCTACACCTTC.

The chain employs TRBV7-3 and TRBJ1-1; TRBD1 might be the D (5 bases). Trimming stripped 6 bases from V and 4 bases from J, with 15 bases between. The CDR3 spans 14 residues. Germline V gene lookup returns CDR1 SGHTA and CDR2 FQGTGA. The CDR3 here is CASSRGRGSTEAFF. The CDR3, as DNA: TGTGCCAGCAGTCGTGGAAGGGGCTCCACTGAAGCTTTCTTT.

This chain links TRBV4-3 with TRBJ1-2; D not certain. Germline V gene lookup returns CDR1 LGHNA and CDR2 YSLEER. This CDR3 is built from 14 residues. The V end was cut by 1 base, the J end by 5 bases, with 11 bases between. DNA of the CDR3: TGCGCCAGCAGCCAAGCAATGAGAGGTTATGGCTACACCTTC. This gives the protein CASSQAMRGYGYTF.

This chain uses TRBV2 with TRBJ1-2, with D possibly matching TRBD1 (6 bases). Germline values: CDR1 SNHLY, CDR2 FYNNEI. The V gene lost 6 bases and the J gene lost 5 bases, with 13 bases spanning the gap. The CDR3 is made up of 13 amino acids. The CDR3 is CASSWGQVYGYTF. As DNA, the CDR3 is TGTGCCAGCAGCTGGGGGCAGGTTTATGGCTACACCTTC.

In its sample, this clone was seen once. The chain joins TRBV5-1 to TRBJ1-2, with 7 bases lining up with TRBD1. Germline V gene sequence: CDR1 SGHRS, CDR2 YFSETQ. V lost 5 bases and J lost 8; bases outside the gene matches: 18. The CDR3 contains 16 residues. As DNA, the CDR3 is TGCGCCAGCAGATCAGAACTACGGGACAGCTATTCAGGCTACACCTTC. Protein: CASRSELRDSYSGYTF.

CDR3 bases: TGTGCCAGCAGTACCAGGGACAGGCCAAGAAGCTACACCTTC. Protein product: CASSTRDRPRSYTF. The chain joins TRBV6-5 to TRBJ1-2; 8 positions match TRBD1. J lost 9 bases, V lost 5 bases, and 11 bases had no gene match. This CDR3 has 14 residues. The germline gives CDR1 MNHEY, CDR2 SVGAGI.

The CDR3 loop is CASSLREGSSPSGNEQFF. Here the CDR3 DNA reads TGTGCCAGCAGCCTCAGAGAGGGAAGCTCCCCCAGCGGGAATGAGCAGTTCTTC. This chain connects TRBV5-6 to TRBJ2-1, with D tentatively TRBD2 (6 bases). The germline V gene encodes CDR1 SGHDT and CDR2 YYEEEE. V was pared by 4 bases and J by 7 bases, with 27 bases between. The CDR3 runs 18 residues.

The chain couples TRBV12-3 or TRBV12-4 to TRBJ2-3; D gene unclear. Between the trimmed V and J ends, which lost 2 bases and 6 bases, there was a span of 6 bases. This CDR3 spans 12 amino acids. In nucleotides, the CDR3 is TGTGCCAGCAGTTTATTCGGCGATACGCAGTATTTT. It is translated as CASSLFGDTQYF.

This sequence joins TRBV7-2 and TRBJ2-7; TRBD2 matches at 11 bases. Germline lookup yields CDR1 SGHTA and CDR2 FQGNSA. With 6 bases clipped from V and 2 bases from J, the junction kept 0 bases outside the gene matches. CDR3 length equals 13 residues. The CDR3 region has the DNA TGTGCCAGCAGACTAGCGGGGGCCTACGAGCAGTACTTC. It encodes CASRLAGAYEQYF.

The sample holds one count of this clone. The gene calls are TRBV6-2 or TRBV6-3 and TRBJ1-1; D is perhaps TRBD1 (5 bases). Germline V CDR1 and CDR2: MNHEY, SVGEGT. The germline V and J ends were trimmed by 0 bases and 6 bases, with 11 bases remaining between them. There are 14 residues in the CDR3. The DNA for the CDR3 is TGTGCCAGCAGTTACTCGTTAGGGGAACCTGAAGCTTTCTTT. It codes for CASSYSLGEPEAFF.